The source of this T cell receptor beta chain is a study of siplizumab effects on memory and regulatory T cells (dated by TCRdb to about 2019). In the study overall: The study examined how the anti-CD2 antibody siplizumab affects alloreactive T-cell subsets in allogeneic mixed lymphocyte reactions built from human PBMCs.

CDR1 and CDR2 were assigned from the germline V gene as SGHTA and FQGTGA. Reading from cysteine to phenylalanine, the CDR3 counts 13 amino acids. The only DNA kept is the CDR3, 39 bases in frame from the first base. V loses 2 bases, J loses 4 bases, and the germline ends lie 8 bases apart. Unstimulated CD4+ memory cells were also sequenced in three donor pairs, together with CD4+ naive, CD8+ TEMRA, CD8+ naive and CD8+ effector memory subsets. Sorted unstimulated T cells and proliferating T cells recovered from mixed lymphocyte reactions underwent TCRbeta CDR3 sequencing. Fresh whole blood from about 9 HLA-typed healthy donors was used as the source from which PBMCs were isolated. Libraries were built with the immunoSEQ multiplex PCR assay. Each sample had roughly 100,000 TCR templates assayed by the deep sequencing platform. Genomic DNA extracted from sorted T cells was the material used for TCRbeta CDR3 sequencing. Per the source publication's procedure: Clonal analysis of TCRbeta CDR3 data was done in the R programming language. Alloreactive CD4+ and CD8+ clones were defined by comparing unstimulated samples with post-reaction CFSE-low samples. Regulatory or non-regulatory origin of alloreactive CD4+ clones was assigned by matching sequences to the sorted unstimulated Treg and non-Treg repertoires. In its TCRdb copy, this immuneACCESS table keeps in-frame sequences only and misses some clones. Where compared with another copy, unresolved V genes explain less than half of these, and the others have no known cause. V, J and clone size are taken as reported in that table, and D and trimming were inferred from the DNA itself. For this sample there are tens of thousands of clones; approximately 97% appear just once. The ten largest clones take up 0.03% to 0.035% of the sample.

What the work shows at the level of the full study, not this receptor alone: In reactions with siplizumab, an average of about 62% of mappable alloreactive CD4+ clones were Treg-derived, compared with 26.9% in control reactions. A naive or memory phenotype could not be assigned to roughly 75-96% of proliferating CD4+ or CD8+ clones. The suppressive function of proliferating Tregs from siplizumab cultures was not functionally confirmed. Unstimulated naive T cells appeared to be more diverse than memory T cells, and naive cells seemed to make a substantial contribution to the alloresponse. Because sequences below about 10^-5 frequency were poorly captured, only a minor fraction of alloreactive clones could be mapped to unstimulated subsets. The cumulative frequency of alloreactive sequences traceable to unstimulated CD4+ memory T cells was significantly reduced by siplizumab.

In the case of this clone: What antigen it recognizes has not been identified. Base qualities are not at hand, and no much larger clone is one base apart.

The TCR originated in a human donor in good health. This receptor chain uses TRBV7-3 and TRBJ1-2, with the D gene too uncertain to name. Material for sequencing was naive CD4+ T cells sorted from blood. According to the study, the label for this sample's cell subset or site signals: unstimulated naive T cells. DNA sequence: TGTGCCAGCAGCTTAGGTCAAGTCTATGGCTACACCTTC. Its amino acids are CASSLGQVYGYTF.